The 7 T cell receptor beta chains listed next were all sequenced from one sample in a study of blood T cells in healthy people across ages (dated by TCRdb to the mid-2010s). The library was obtained by 5' RACE. Sequencing instrument: Illumina HiSeq 2500. A second PCR of roughly 7 to 11 cycles was performed with a sample-barcoded 5' primer and a J-beta primer mix. TCRdb reworked the public reads: Q25 trimming with fastp, MiXCR clone assembly, productive beta chains retained. Every entry covers one CDR3 protein and lists the most common genes and DNA from its rows. Across this sample there are about 1,400,000 distinct CDR3 sequences, with 55% to 75% seen only once. The ten largest clones represent over 6.5% of the sample. Sequences were obtained from blood. These receptors originate from a man aged 18 to 29 in good health.

This clonotype turned up a few times. The chain is built from TRBV24-1 and TRBJ2-1, with D possibly TRBD2 on 5 matching bases. The CDR3 consists of 16 residues. Deletions cut 5 bases from V and 0 bases from J, with 13 bases between. The V gene's germline CDR1 is KGHDR and CDR2 SFDVKD. The CDR3 spells CATSAPGRGSYNEQFF. The CDR3 DNA sequence: TGTGCCACCAGTGCCCCGGGCCGGGGCTCCTACAATGAGCAGTTCTTC.

This clonotype was observed a few times. The rearrangement joins TRBV6-5 to TRBJ1-1, with no clear D. Germline V gene sequence: CDR1 MNHEY, CDR2 SVGAGI. Trimming removed 5 bases at V and 0 bases at J, with 13 bases between. This CDR3 is 15 amino acids long. This CDR3 is CASSTRTNMNTEAFF. The CDR3 bases are TGTGCCAGCAGTACCCGGACCAATATGAACACTGAAGCTTTCTTT.

The chain is built from TRBV6-1 and TRBJ1-4; TRBD1 aligns across 7 bases. The CDR3 runs 16 residues. Germline V gives CDR1 MNHNS, CDR2 SASEGT. V lost 1 base and J lost 3; bases outside the gene matches: 5. The DNA for the CDR3 is TGTGCCAGCAGTGAAGGCCCGGGACAGCCTAATGAAAAACTGTTTTTT. Protein product: CASSEGPGQPNEKLFF.

The CDR3 nucleotides are TGTGCCAGCAGCTCTGCTCCAGATACGCAGTATTTT. The encoded protein is CASSSAPDTQYF. V and J are TRBV7-2 and TRBJ2-3, with D unclear. With 4 bases removed from V and 4 bases from J, the gap between germline ends came to 6 bases. This CDR3 comprises 12 residues. CDR1 and CDR2 from the germline V gene are SGHTA and FQGNSA.

The chain couples TRBV5-1 to TRBJ1-6; D is unresolved. The CDR3 totals 12 residues. Looked up from germline, CDR1 is SGHRS and CDR2 is YFSETQ. V lost 7 bases, J lost 7 bases, and 9 bases lay in between. The CDR3 DNA follows: TGCGCCAGCGCCCTCGGGAATTCACCCCTCCACTTT. This gives the protein CASALGNSPLHF. The full variable domain, in which reference TRBV5-1 and TRBJ1-6 provide the parts outside the CDR3, is KAGVTQTPRYLIKTRGQQVTLSCSPISGHRSVSWYQQTPGQGLQFLFEYFSETQRNKGNFPGRFSGRQFSNSRSEMNVSTLELGDSALYLCASALGNSPLHFGNGTRLTVT.

Concerning this clonotype itself: Being one base from a much bigger clone, this may be a read error. This chain uses TRBV7-6 with TRBJ2-1; D is uncertain. Germline loops: CDR1 SGHVS, CDR2 FNYEAQ. V lost 3 bases, J lost 5 bases, and 5 bases lay in between. There are 12 residues in the CDR3. The CDR3 DNA is TGTGCCAGCAGCTTCGAGAACAATGAGCAGTTCTTC. Amino acid sequence: CASSFENNEQFF.

The chain recombines TRBV29-1 with TRBJ2-5; 10 bases match TRBD2. The germline CDR1 and CDR2 sequences are SQVTM and ANQGSEA. The ends lost 3 bases at V and 2 bases at J; junction bases unmatched: 6. The CDR3 has 15 amino acids. CDR3 protein: CSVEYGTSEQETQYF. DNA of the CDR3: TGCAGCGTTGAGTACGGGACTAGCGAACAAGAGACCCAGTACTTC.